These T cell receptor beta chains were read from a single sample in a study of neoadjuvant anti-PD-1 for oral cavity cancer. Some clones are missing from TCRdb's copy, which holds only in-frame ones; the method was immunoSEQ multiplex PCR. The table records more than 25,000 clones, around four fifths of them present only once. Material: PBMCs, obtained after nivolumab (anti-PD-1) treatment. The receptors were sampled from a person between 40 and 85 years old with oral cavity squamous cell carcinoma. Both conserved end residues are part of each CDR3. The order of the fields is J gene, clone size, D gene, V gene, CDR3 protein, CDR3 DNA. D genes are given only for firm matches. Where a row states a size, it is once, few, many or the class of an expanded clone; other rows omit it.

J gene: TRBJ1-1
clone size: NA
D gene: NA
V gene: TRBV6-5
CDR3 protein: CASIQGTGAFF
CDR3 DNA: TGTGCCAGCATACAAGGGACGGGAGCTTTCTTT

J gene: TRBJ2-1
clone size: NA
D gene: NA
V gene: TRBV9
CDR3 protein: CASSRSPDYNEQFF
CDR3 DNA: TGTGCCAGCAGCCGCAGCCCAGACTACAATGAGCAGTTCTTC

J gene: TRBJ1-6
clone size: NA
D gene: NA
V gene: TRBV7-9
CDR3 protein: CASSLMRQHNSPLHF
CDR3 DNA: TGTGCCAGCAGCTTAATGCGACAGCATAATTCACCCCTCCACTTT

J gene: TRBJ2-7
clone size: NA
D gene: TRBD2
V gene: TRBV7-2
CDR3 protein: CASSASGGYYEQYF
CDR3 DNA: TGTGCCAGCAGCGCATCCGGGGGGTACTACGAGCAGTACTTC

J gene: TRBJ1-6
clone size: NA
D gene: TRBD1
V gene: TRBV19
CDR3 protein: CASGGGTGSSPLHF
CDR3 DNA: TGTGCCAGTGGCGGCGGGACAGGGTCGTCACCCCTCCACTTT

J gene: TRBJ1-1
clone size: NA
D gene: NA
V gene: TRBV9
CDR3 protein: CASSVQGVGTEAFF
CDR3 DNA: TGTGCCAGCAGCGTACAGGGAGTAGGGACTGAAGCTTTCTTT

J gene: TRBJ1-5
clone size: NA
D gene: NA
V gene: TRBV4-1
CDR3 protein: CASSQERGVNQPQHF
CDR3 DNA: TGCGCCAGCAGCCAAGAAAGGGGGGTTAATCAGCCCCAGCATTTT

J gene: TRBJ2-2
clone size: NA
D gene: TRBD2
V gene: TRBV4-1
CDR3 protein: CASSQGWTSGGTGELFF
CDR3 DNA: TGCGCCAGCAGCCAGGGGTGGACTAGCGGGGGAACCGGGGAGCTGTTTTTT

J gene: TRBJ1-1
clone size: few
D gene: NA
V gene: TRBV4-3
CDR3 protein: CASSQGRGFEAFF
CDR3 DNA: TGCGCCAGCAGCCAAGGGCGGGGTTTTGAAGCTTTCTTT

J gene: TRBJ2-1
clone size: NA
D gene: NA
V gene: TRBV5-1
CDR3 protein: CASSWNRDSPRSEQFF
CDR3 DNA: TGCGCCAGCAGCTGGAACCGGGACTCCCCCCGTAGTGAGCAGTTCTTC

J gene: TRBJ1-5
clone size: NA
D gene: TRBD1
V gene: TRBV30
CDR3 protein: CACRLTGGNSSQPQHF
CDR3 DNA: TGTGCCTGTAGACTGACAGGGGGTAACTCGAGTCAGCCCCAGCATTTT

J gene: TRBJ2-3
clone size: NA
D gene: NA
V gene: TRBV7-2
CDR3 protein: CASRRTGTGSTDTQYF
CDR3 DNA: TGTGCCAGCAGGCGAACCGGGACTGGGAGCACAGATACGCAGTATTTT

J gene: TRBJ1-1
clone size: NA
D gene: NA
V gene: TRBV25-1
CDR3 protein: CASTSLGTEAFF
CDR3 DNA: TGTGCCAGCACTTCCCTCGGCACTGAAGCTTTCTTT

J gene: TRBJ1-2
clone size: NA
D gene: TRBD1
V gene: TRBV7-8
CDR3 protein: CASSSSQQGQNYGYTF
CDR3 DNA: TGTGCCAGCAGCTCTTCACAGCAGGGACAGAACTATGGCTACACCTTC

J gene: TRBJ2-3
clone size: NA
D gene: NA
V gene: TRBV14
CDR3 protein: CASSQEWGKKDTQYF
CDR3 DNA: TGTGCCAGCAGCCAAGAGTGGGGGAAGAAGGATACGCAGTATTTT

J gene: TRBJ2-3
clone size: NA
D gene: NA
V gene: TRBV30
CDR3 protein: CAWSSLRGTDTQYF
CDR3 DNA: TGTGCCTGGAGTTCATTACGGGGCACAGATACGCAGTATTTT

J gene: TRBJ2-1
clone size: NA
D gene: TRBD2
V gene: TRBV18
CDR3 protein: CASSPPLAGGNNEQFF
CDR3 DNA: TGTGCCAGCTCACCCCCCCTAGCGGGGGGCAACAATGAGCAGTTCTTC

J gene: TRBJ2-5
clone size: few
D gene: NA
V gene: TRBV5-5
CDR3 protein: CASSFTRSQETQYF
CDR3 DNA: TGTGCCAGCAGCTTCACCAGGTCCCAAGAGACCCAGTACTTC